Listed below are T cell receptor beta chains from one sample, sequenced in a study of T-cell memory formation after mild COVID-19. TCRdb reprocessed the 5' RACE reads via MiXCR and lists one record per CDR3 protein. The repertoire consists of about 420,000 distinct CDR3 sequences, with 20% to 30% occurring once and the leading ten covering roughly 14%. Sequenced material: PBMCs or a T cell subset sorted from them (not recorded which). These receptors were collected from an adult woman who had mild COVID-19 (a few samples of this study predate the infection). Cell type and time point are not known. Each CDR3 is given with its conserved first and last residue. D genes are given only for firm matches. Clone size, where shown, is once, few, many, or a class for clones that have expanded.

V	D	size	J	CDR3	DNA
TRBV29-1	NA	many	TRBJ2-1	CSVRRGTTSREQFF	TGCAGCGTCCGAAGGGGGACTACTAGTCGCGAGCAGTTCTTC
TRBV25-1	NA	few	TRBJ2-7	CASSEFGGSYEQYF	TGTGCCAGCAGTGAATTTGGGGGGAGCTACGAGCAGTACTTC
TRBV12-3/TRBV12-4	TRBD2	few	TRBJ2-7	CASSPYGTSDTYEQYF	TGTGCCAGCAGCCCCTACGGGACTAGCGACACCTACGAGCAGTACTTC
TRBV6-5	NA	NA	TRBJ2-1	CASSYSFSGSGQNEQFF	TGTGCCAGCAGTTACTCTTTCAGTGGGAGCGGCCAAAATGAGCAGTTCTTC
TRBV6-5	TRBD2	few	TRBJ2-7	CASSYSGSGRGDEQYF	TGTGCCAGCAGTTACTCGGGCAGCGGGAGGGGGGACGAGCAGTACTTC
TRBV7-9	NA	NA	TRBJ1-4	CASIAGINEKLFF	TGTGCCAGCATAGCAGGGATTAATGAAAAACTGTTTTTT
TRBV3-1	TRBD2	few	TRBJ2-4	CASSPYLSSGETKNIQYF	TGTGCCAGCAGCCCTTACTTGAGTAGCGGGGAGACCAAAAACATTCAGTACTTC
TRBV7-2	TRBD1	few	TRBJ1-3	CASSRSTDRGLGNTIYF	TGTGCCAGCAGCCGCTCGACCGACAGGGGGCTTGGAAACACCATATATTTT
TRBV5-5	TRBD1	NA	TRBJ1-1	CASSLRRQGSNTEAFF	TGTGCCAGCAGCTTGCGGCGACAGGGGTCGAACACTGAAGCTTTCTTT
TRBV24-1	NA	few	TRBJ2-3	CATRESSTDTQYF	TGTGCCACCAGAGAATCTAGCACAGATACGCAGTATTTT
TRBV15	TRBD2	few	TRBJ2-1	CATSVHSGSYNEQFF	TGTGCCACCAGCGTCCATAGCGGGAGTTACAATGAGCAGTTCTTC
TRBV15	TRBD1	NA	TRBJ2-7	CATSRDQTGDEQYF	TGTGCCACCAGCAGAGACCAGACAGGGGATGAGCAGTACTTC
TRBV14	NA	NA	TRBJ2-4	CASSQGLAINIQYF	TGTGCCAGCAGCCAAGGGCTAGCGATAAACATTCAGTACTTC
TRBV6-5	TRBD2	few	TRBJ2-1	CAVQPAGLYNEQFF	TGTGCCGTTCAACCAGCGGGGCTTTACAATGAGCAGTTCTTC
TRBV4-2	NA	few	TRBJ1-4	CASSQDFGGGEKLFF	TGTGCCAGCAGCCAAGATTTCGGGGGCGGAGAAAAACTGTTTTTT
TRBV3-1	NA	few	TRBJ1-5	CASSQGQGGQPQHF	TGTGCCAGCAGCCAAGGTCAGGGAGGCCAGCCCCAGCATTTT
TRBV7-8	NA	NA	TRBJ2-7	CASSSVRGRNNEQYF	TGTGCCAGCAGCTCCGTTCGTGGTAGAAACAACGAGCAGTACTTC
TRBV7-6	TRBD2	NA	TRBJ2-5	CASSLGRGGLETQYF	TGTGCCAGCAGCTTAGGCCGGGGGGGGCTCGAGACCCAGTACTTC
TRBV15	TRBD2	NA	TRBJ2-7	CATSRWPTSGTYEQYF	TGTGCCACCAGCAGATGGCCGACTAGCGGGACCTACGAGCAGTACTTC
TRBV18	TRBD1	NA	TRBJ2-7	CASSPLRQGGEQYF	TGTGCCAGCTCACCTCTCAGACAGGGTGGCGAGCAGTACTTC
TRBV20-1	TRBD1	NA	TRBJ2-3	CSARDRQTQYF	TGCAGTGCTAGGGACAGGCAAACGCAGTATTTT
TRBV20-1	TRBD2	NA	TRBJ2-3	CSALPGLAGGTDTQYF	TGCAGTGCGCTACCGGGACTAGCGGGAGGCACAGATACGCAGTATTTT
TRBV24-1	TRBD2	NA	TRBJ2-1	CATSDPGIAGNNEQFF	TGTGCCACCAGTGACCCGGGGATAGCGGGCAACAATGAGCAGTTCTTC
TRBV6-5	TRBD1	NA	TRBJ1-4	CASSQEQGDEKLFF	TGTGCCAGCAGCCAGGAGCAGGGGGATGAAAAACTGTTTTTT
TRBV7-2	NA	NA	TRBJ2-7	CASSLGVWEVYEQYF	TGTGCCAGCAGCTTAGGGGTGTGGGAGGTATACGAGCAGTACTTC
TRBV25-1	NA	few	TRBJ2-1	CASSGYRDFNEQFF	TGTGCCAGCAGTGGATACAGGGATTTCAATGAGCAGTTCTTC
TRBV5-1	NA	NA	TRBJ2-1	CASSTGGYPEQFF	TGCGCCAGCAGCACCGGAGGCTACCCTGAGCAGTTCTTC
TRBV6-6	NA	few	TRBJ2-3	CASSYGNRRGTDTQYF	TGTGCCAGCAGTTACGGGAATCGTCGGGGCACAGATACGCAGTATTTT
TRBV5-1	TRBD1	NA	TRBJ2-1	CASSNRDRGWQRTGWSEQFF	TGCGCCAGCAGCAACCGGGACAGGGGTTGGCAGCGGACCGGTTGGAGTGAGCAGTTCTTC
TRBV18	NA	NA	TRBJ1-1	CASSPSTGVWTEAFF	TGTGCCAGCTCACCGAGTACGGGAGTTTGGACTGAAGCTTTCTTT
TRBV11-3	TRBD2	NA	TRBJ2-1	CASSLLYGTSRYNEQFF	TGTGCCAGCAGCTTATTGTACGGGACTAGCAGGTACAATGAGCAGTTCTTC
TRBV18	NA	few	TRBJ2-1	CASSQELGEQFF	TGTGCCAGCTCACAGGAACTGGGCGAGCAGTTCTTC
TRBV29-1	TRBD1	few	TRBJ2-7	CSALGQDTYEQYF	TGCAGCGCGTTAGGACAGGATACCTACGAGCAGTACTTC
TRBV12-3/TRBV12-4	TRBD1	few	TRBJ1-2	CASSLMDRTSYGYTF	TGTGCCAGCAGCTTGATGGACAGGACTAGCTATGGCTACACCTTC
TRBV19	NA	few	TRBJ2-6	CASYDFSGANVLTF	TGTGCCAGTTACGATTTCTCTGGGGCCAACGTCCTGACTTTC
TRBV30	NA	NA	TRBJ2-3	CAWRIGGGSTDTQYF	TGTGCCTGGAGGATCGGTGGGGGGAGCACAGATACGCAGTATTTT